This T cell receptor beta chain is from a study of blood T cell repertoires in COVID-19 (TCRdb year 2020). For the study in its entirety: Samples from collaborators originated in the United States, Italy and Spain and spanned both the acute and convalescent phases of COVID-19. The repertoires were released in a freely available public database meant as a resource for research on the immune response to SARS-CoV-2. The samples were drawn from two sources: the first 160 participants of the ongoing ImmuneRACE study, and about 1,300 subjects contributed by 6 global collaborators. The sample metadata nearly always contained a de-identified subject ID, COVID-19 status, age in years and sex. Where available, HLA class I and class II types were taken from metadata supplied by the sample provider and were not determined by assay-based typing. The prospective study material was composed of cDNA or gDNA derived from T cells, B-cell-depleted T cells, or PBMCs. Subjects who had been exposed to COVID-19, were actively infected with it, or had recovered from it provided the deeply sampled blood TCRbeta repertoires that made up the dataset.

Broad study findings and their caveats: Clinical and demographic metadata were provided uncurated, with the amount varying by source and participant.

In Seattle, one collaborating source enrolled patients while the infection was active and tracked those patients longitudinally over the course of disease. Each collaborating institution followed its own protocols to collect whole blood in K2EDTA tubes. For TCRbeta analysis, collaborators shipped samples as frozen whole blood, isolated PBMCs, or DNA extracted from either of those sample types. The germline V gene (reference sequence) provides CDR1 LNHDA and CDR2 SQIVND. V lost 6 bases and J lost 1 base, and the count of bases not matched to a germline gene is 5. The CDR3 starts with the cysteine, ends with the phenylalanine, and has 14 residues. Just CDR3 DNA is preserved here, 42 bases in frame from base 1. Notes on this clone: The target of this receptor is not known. Per-base qualities were not stored, and no clone one base away is much larger.

TCRbeta CDR3 regions were amplified from genomic DNA by means of the immunoSEQ Assay, a bias-controlled multiplex PCR. The original methods were these. The number of nucleated cells in each sample was estimated by amplification of reference gene primers within the assay. To quantify the absolute abundance of each unique TCRbeta CDR3 rearrangement, sequence reads were collapsed and filtered. Productive Simpson clonality was computed per sample as the square root of Simpson's diversity index over productive rearrangements. The immuneACCESS repertoire file appears here via TCRdb, limited to in-frame rearrangements. These files lack a portion of the clones; in checked studies, under half of the deficit traces to unresolved V genes, and the cause of the others is not known. V and J calls and clone size come straight from that table; D and trimming were deduced from the DNA. The sample includes around 200,000 clones, with around four fifths observed a single time. The ten largest clones take up around 13% of the sample.

Here the chain combines TRBV19 and TRBJ1-1, with 7 bases aligning to TRBD1. Material for sequencing was peripheral blood. The source is a woman in her seventies with COVID-19, enrolled during active disease. The DNA reads TGTGCCAGTAGAAGACAGGGTCGGAACACTGAAGCTTTCTTT. Its translation reads: CASRRQGRNTEAFF. The entire variable domain, with the stretches around the CDR3 drawn from the reference TRBV19 and TRBJ1-1 proteins, is DGGITQSPKYLFRKEGQNVTLSCEQNLNHDAMYWYRQDPGQGLRLIYYSQIVNDFQKGDIAEGYSVSREKKESFPLTVTSAQKNPTAFYLCASRRQGRNTEAFFGQGTRLTVV.